These T cell receptor beta chains were read from a single sample in a study of T cell responses to AZD1222 COVID-19 vaccine. Method: immunoSEQ multiplex PCR; TCRdb's copy keeps in-frame clones and lacks some. Of about 130,000 clones detected, around 94% appear once; the ten largest clones hold roughly 6.6%. The material was peripheral blood, obtained on day 0 of AZD1222 vaccination. These receptors originate from an adult in good health. Each CDR3 is given with its conserved first and last residue. Each record gives: clone size, J gene, V gene, D gene, CDR3 DNA, CDR3 protein. The D gene is left open where the match is weak. The size field is filled for only some rows; it gives once, few, many or a size class.

>.|TRBJ1-5|TRBV18|.
TGTGCCAGCTCACCCTTCGGGGATAGCAATCAGCCCCAGCATTTT
CASSPFGDSNQPQHF
>.|TRBJ1-1|TRBV28|.
TGTGCCAGCAGCCAGGTACAGGCCTATTTCCACACTGAAGCTTTCTTT
CASSQVQAYFHTEAFF
>.|TRBJ1-5|TRBV6-2/TRBV6-3|.
TGTGCCAGCAGTTATTCCAGGGGCCAGCCCCAGCATTTT
CASSYSRGQPQHF
>.|TRBJ2-2|TRBV19|TRBD2
TGTGCCACCGCTAGCGGGAACACCGGGGAGCTGTTTTTT
CATASGNTGELFF
>.|TRBJ2-7|TRBV20-1|TRBD2
TGCAGTGCTAGTGGGGGGCTAGCGGGAGATTACGAGCAGTACTTC
CSASGGLAGDYEQYF
>.|TRBJ2-1|TRBV25-1|TRBD2
TGTGCCAGCAGTGAACGGGGGCTAGCGGGAGGTAATGAGCAGTTCTTC
CASSERGLAGGNEQFF
>.|TRBJ1-6|TRBV28|.
TGTGCCAGCAGTTTATCGTCAGCTTATAATTCACCCCTCCACTTT
CASSLSSAYNSPLHF
>.|TRBJ1-3|TRBV10-3|.
TGTGCCATCAGTGAGTCTGGCAGGGTTGTTGACACCATATATTTT
CAISESGRVVDTIYF
>.|TRBJ2-1|TRBV11-2|TRBD2
TGTGCCACCGAGGGGACTAGCGGGAGGTCCGATGAGCAGTTCTTC
CATEGTSGRSDEQFF
>.|TRBJ1-4|TRBV7-2|.
TGTGCCAGCAGCTTAGGCCAGTTTAATGAAAAACTGTTTTTT
CASSLGQFNEKLFF
>.|TRBJ2-1|TRBV14|.
TGTGCCAGCAGCCAACGAACTGTAAGGAACAATGAGCAGTTCTTC
CASSQRTVRNNEQFF
>.|TRBJ1-1|TRBV9|TRBD1
TGTGCCAGCAGCTTCGCGGGACAGGCGAACACTGAAGCTTTCTTT
CASSFAGQANTEAFF
>.|TRBJ1-1|TRBV14|TRBD1
TGTGCCAGCAGCCAAGATCCTAGACAGGGAATCGGCACTGAAGCTTTCTTT
CASSQDPRQGIGTEAFF
>.|TRBJ2-1|TRBV30|.
TGTGCCTGGAGTGCACTAGCCCTCTACAATGAGCAGTTCTTC
CAWSALALYNEQFF
>.|TRBJ2-1|TRBV27|.
TGTGCCAGCAGCCCGGTCGGCGACAATGAGCAGTTCTTC
CASSPVGDNEQFF
>.|TRBJ2-3|TRBV28|TRBD2
TGTGCCAGCAGTACCCCCGGGACTAGCGGCACAGATACGCAGTATTTT
CASSTPGTSGTDTQYF
>.|TRBJ2-7|TRBV27|.
TGTGCCAGCAGTCCTTCGGGAGTTCATGGCGAGCAGTACTTC
CASSPSGVHGEQYF
>.|TRBJ2-1|TRBV13|.
TGTGCCAGCAGCTCCCCAGGGCTACGAGGAATCCTCCGCTCCTACAATGAGCAGTTCTTC
CASSSPGLRGILRSYNEQFF
>.|TRBJ2-7|TRBV5-1|TRBD2
TGCGCCAGCAGCCCACTAGCGGGAGACCCAACCTACGAGCAGTACTTC
CASSPLAGDPTYEQYF
>once|TRBJ2-5|TRBV3-1/TRBV3-2|TRBD2
TGTGCCAGCAGCCAATTGGGGGCTAGCGGGAGGGAGACCCAGTACTTC
CASSQLGASGRETQYF
>.|TRBJ2-7|TRBV20-1|TRBD2
TGCAGTGCCAGCGGGGGGTACGAGCAGTACTTC
CSASGGYEQYF
>.|TRBJ2-1|TRBV5-3|TRBD1
TGTGCCAGAAGGGCCGGACAGGGTGCCTACAATGAGCAGTTCTTC
CARRAGQGAYNEQFF
>once|TRBJ1-1|TRBV5-4|.
TGTGCCAGCAGCTCTAGGAGTGACAGTTTTAAGAACACTGAAGCTTTCTTT
CASSSRSDSFKNTEAFF
>.|TRBJ2-2|TRBV6-8|TRBD2
TGTGCCAGCAGTTCTCTAGCGGGAGTCCTAACAACCCGGAACACCGGGGAGCTGTTTTTT
CASSSLAGVLTTRNTGELFF
>.|TRBJ2-1|TRBV9|TRBD2
TGTGCCAGCAGCCCCGATTCAGCGGGGTTCTACAATGAGCAGTTCTTC
CASSPDSAGFYNEQFF
>few|TRBJ2-2|TRBV2|TRBD2
TGTGCCAGCAGAGAAGGGACTAGCGGGAGTGGCGGGGAGCTGTTTTTT
CASREGTSGSGGELFF
>.|TRBJ2-5|TRBV4-1|.
TGCGCCAGCAGCCAAGGTCGGGGCAGAGAGACCCAGTACTTC
CASSQGRGRETQYF
>.|TRBJ2-3|TRBV2|.
TGTGCCAGCATTGGAGGTAGCCCCGCAGATACGCAGTATTTT
CASIGGSPADTQYF
>.|TRBJ1-2|TRBV4-2|.
TGTGCCAGCAGCCAAGGGCCTCCTGTCTATGGCTACACCTTC
CASSQGPPVYGYTF
>.|TRBJ2-3|TRBV28|.
TGTGCCAGCAGTTTCCTAGGATCACTAAGCACAGATACGCAGTATTTT
CASSFLGSLSTDTQYF
>.|TRBJ1-1|TRBV7-9|.
TGTGCCAGCAGCTTAGGGGGATTAGACACTGAAGCTTTCTTT
CASSLGGLDTEAFF
>.|TRBJ1-1|TRBV18|TRBD1
TGTGCCAGCTCACCACCGGGACAGGGGTTGGGCACTGAAGCTTTCTTT
CASSPPGQGLGTEAFF
>.|TRBJ2-1|TRBV6-5|.
TGTGCCAGCAGTCTCAATAGGGGGTACGGGGGTGAGCAGTTCTTC
CASSLNRGYGGEQFF
>once|TRBJ2-7|TRBV7-9|TRBD1
TGTGCCAGCAACCCGGGACAGAGCTCCTACGAGCAGTACTTC
CASNPGQSSYEQYF
>.|TRBJ2-5|TRBV18|.
TGTGCCAGCTCACCGGTCGGCGAGACCCAGTACTTC
CASSPVGETQYF
>once|TRBJ1-2|TRBV27|TRBD1
TGTGCCAGCAGGGATTACAGGGGGTCTAGTGGCTACACCTTC
CASRDYRGSSGYTF
>once|TRBJ1-1|TRBV6-5|.
TGTGCCAGCAGTTACGGGGGGGCTGAAGCTTTCTTT
CASSYGGAEAFF
>.|TRBJ2-7|TRBV20-1|TRBD2
TGCAGTGCTAGTCCAAGGAAAACCCTAGCGGGAGGCTCCTACGAGCAGTACTTC
CSASPRKTLAGGSYEQYF
>.|TRBJ2-7|TRBV28|TRBD2
TGTGCCAGCAGTTTTTTGACTAGCGGGAGCTCCTACGAGCAGTACTTC
CASSFLTSGSSYEQYF
>.|TRBJ1-5|TRBV28|.
TGTGCCAGCAGTTTGGGAGGGCTTCTTAGCAATCAGCCCCAGCATTTT
CASSLGGLLSNQPQHF
>.|TRBJ1-1|TRBV28|.
TGTGCCAGCAGCCCGATGGCGGCACGGACGAGCTTT
CASSPMAARTSF
>.|TRBJ1-1|TRBV2|.
TGTGCCAGCAGTGGGGAGTCGGTTTCGAACACTGAAGCTTTCTTT
CASSGESVSNTEAFF
>.|TRBJ1-5|TRBV2|TRBD1
TGTGCCAGCACTTCGGGACAGGAAAGTAATCAGCCCCAGCATTTT
CASTSGQESNQPQHF